Following are 22 T cell receptor beta chains from one sample sequenced in a study of radiotherapy plus CTLA-4 blockade in lung cancer. Clones were sequenced by immunoSEQ multiplex PCR, and TCRdb holds only the in-frame ones, with some missing. This repertoire shows tens of thousands of clones, approximately 76% found once; its top ten account for roughly 3.1%. This specimen consisted of peripheral blood, obtained from a patient treated with radiotherapy plus ipilimumab. The receptors shown here come from a human donor with non-small cell lung cancer who had a complete response to radiotherapy plus ipilimumab.

This clone came up once. The chain couples TRBV6-1 to TRBJ1-2; D is ambiguous. This CDR3 comprises 12 residues. The germline V and J ends were trimmed by 5 bases and 5 bases, with 9 bases remaining between them. CDR1 and CDR2 (germline): MNHNS, SASEGT. This chain's CDR3 is CASSLDPYGYTF. For the CDR3, the DNA is TGTGCCAGCAGTCTAGACCCGTATGGCTACACCTTC.

A single count supports this clone. This CDR3 is CASSLGGTGDQPQHF. The CDR3 DNA is TGCGCCAGCAGCTTGGGTGGGACAGGAGATCAGCCCCAGCATTTT. The chain has TRBV5-1 and TRBJ1-5; 8 bases map to TRBD1. The CDR3 contains 15 residues. Trimming removed 0 bases from V and 5 bases from J; junction bases left unmatched: 4. CDR1 and CDR2 from the germline V gene are SGHRS and YFSETQ. Full variable domain (rest looked up from reference TRBV5-1 and TRBJ1-5): KAGVTQTPRYLIKTRGQQVTLSCSPISGHRSVSWYQQTPGQGLQFLFEYFSETQRNKGNFPGRFSGRQFSNSRSEMNVSTLELGDSALYLCASSLGGTGDQPQHFGDGTRLSIL.

V and J are TRBV2 and TRBJ2-1, with D perhaps matching TRBD2 (7 bases). This CDR3 contains 15 residues. The V gene lost 2 bases and the J gene lost 9 bases, with 17 bases spanning the gap. The germline CDR1 and CDR2 sequences are SNHLY and FYNNEI. This CDR3 reads CASSEREGGLGEQFF. The CDR3 nucleotides read TGTGCCAGCAGTGAAAGAGAGGGGGGGTTGGGTGAGCAGTTCTTC. The variable domain in full, completed from reference TRBV2 and TRBJ2-1, reads EPEVTQTPSHQVTQMGQEVILRCVPISNHLYFYWYRQILGQKVEFLVSFYNNEISEKSEIFDDQFSVERPDGSNFTLKIRSTKLEDSAMYFCASSEREGGLGEQFFGPGTRLTVL.

The V gene is TRBV6-5, the J gene TRBJ2-6; no firm D call. Germline CDR1 and CDR2: MNHEY and SVGAGI. V lost 4 bases, J lost 2 bases, and 6 bases lay in between. CDR3 length: 14 amino acids. The CDR3 bases are TGTGCCAGCAGTTCCCAGACTGGGGCCAACGTCCTGACTTTC. As protein: CASSSQTGANVLTF.

This clone was found a few times. J is TRBJ2-7 and V is TRBV5-8; D uncertain. V gave up 0 bases and J gave up 1 base, with 5 bases separating them. Germline V gene data show CDR1 as SGHTS and CDR2 as YDEGEE. This CDR3 is built from 13 residues. The CDR3 sequence is CASSLVSSYEQYF. CDR3 DNA sequence: TGTGCCAGCAGCTTGGTGAGTTCCTACGAGCAGTACTTC.

The V gene is TRBV6-5, the J gene TRBJ1-2, with a tentative D call TRBD1 (6 bases). V gave up 2 bases and J gave up 6 bases, with 19 bases separating them. Germline V lookup: CDR1 MNHEY, CDR2 SVGAGI. The CDR3 is made up of 16 amino acids. The DNA of the CDR3 is TGTGCCAGCAGTTACCCGACTAGGGGGGGCGGGCATGGCTACACCTTC. Translation: CASSYPTRGGGHGYTF.

This chain joins TRBV7-9 and TRBJ2-5; unclear D gene. Trimming took 5 bases from V and 1 from J, leaving 11 bases between them. The CDR3 runs 14 residues. The germline CDR1 and CDR2 sequences are SEHNR and FQNEAQ (reference sequence). As DNA, the CDR3 is TGTGCCAGCAGCCCTGGTAGAGTCCAAGAGACCCAGTACTTC. Protein sequence: CASSPGRVQETQYF.

The rearrangement uses TRBV21-1 and TRBJ2-7; the D call in the table, TRBD1, was not verified against the DNA. TRBV21-1 is termed a pseudogene. The CDR3 runs 16 residues. CDR3 sequence: CASSKGQGLGIHEQYF. As DNA, the CDR3 is TGTGCCAGCAGCAAGGGCCAGGGTCTGGGTATCCACGAGCAGTACTTC.

This chain links TRBV7-9 with TRBJ1-2; D might be TRBD1 (6 bases). With 5 bases removed from V and 2 bases from J, the gap between germline ends came to 9 bases. Germline V gene data show CDR1 as SEHNR and CDR2 as FQNEAQ (reference sequence). There are 13 residues in the CDR3. The CDR3, as DNA: TGTGCCAGCAGCCGACAGGAGAACTATGGCTACACCTTC. Translated: CASSRQENYGYTF.

The chain uses TRBV10-3 and TRBJ2-3; TRBD2 agrees at 11 bases. The germline CDR1 and CDR2 sequences are ENHRY and SYGVKD. The ends lost 3 bases at V and 9 bases at J; junction bases unmatched: 8. The CDR3 runs to 15 residues. CDR3 region: CAISDIAGGPGTQYF. CDR3 sequence (DNA): TGTGCCATCAGTGATATAGCGGGGGGGCCTGGAACGCAGTATTTT.

The gene calls are TRBV9 and TRBJ1-1, with TRBD1 as a possible D gene (5 bases). Germline CDR1 reads SGDLS; CDR2 reads YYNGEE. The CDR3 covers 14 residues. Trimming stripped 4 bases from V and 0 bases from J, with 10 bases between. Here the CDR3 DNA reads TGTGCCAGCAGCCCCCAGGGTATGAACACTGAAGCTTTCTTT. Residues: CASSPQGMNTEAFF.

This clone showed up just a few times. CDR3 amino acids: CASSARSSVQGGSYEQYF. CDR3 sequence (DNA): TGTGCCAGCAGCGCCCGATCCTCAGTACAGGGGGGTTCCTACGAGCAGTACTTC. The rearrangement uses TRBV7-8 and TRBJ2-7; 8 bases are a match to TRBD1. CDR1 and CDR2 (germline): SGHVS, FQNEAQ. The CDR3 is 18 amino acids. V trimming: 5 bases; J trimming: 1 base; junction bases outside the gene matches: 16.

The DNA for the CDR3 is TGTGCCAGCAGCGGGATTGGGACAACAAGAGGCTACACCTTC. Translation gives CASSGIGTTRGYTF. The V gene is TRBV21-1, the J gene TRBJ1-2; the table's D gene call, TRBD1, was not cross checked with the DNA. TRBV21-1 is noted as a pseudogene. The CDR3 contains 14 residues.

This rearrangement joins TRBV27 to TRBJ2-3; TRBD1 matches at 11 bases. J lost 2 bases, V lost 9 bases, and 10 bases had no gene match. Germline V gene sequence: CDR1 MNHEY, CDR2 SMNVEV (reference sequence). The CDR3 runs to 16 residues. The CDR3 DNA reads as TGTGCCAGGCTGACGGGGGACAGGGGGATCACAGATACGCAGTATTTT. Its translation is CARLTGDRGITDTQYF.

This clone was found once. The chain uses TRBV5-1 and TRBJ2-3; 8 nucleotides match TRBD2. The CDR3 covers 15 residues. V dropped 0 bases and J dropped 1; count of bases not matched to a gene: 1. Per germline, CDR1 SGHRS and CDR2 YFSETQ. Here the CDR3 DNA reads TGCGCCAGCAGCTTGGTTAGCGGGGGCACAGATACGCAGTATTTT. This codes for CASSLVSGGTDTQYF.

The chain recombines TRBV27 with TRBJ1-2, with TRBD1 as a possible D gene (5 bases). The CDR3 has 14 amino acids. Germline CDR1 reads MNHEY; CDR2 reads SMNVEV (reference sequence). With 3 bases removed from V and 7 bases from J, the gap between germline ends came to 15 bases. CDR3 protein: CASSFRGGTSGYTF. DNA of the CDR3: TGTGCCAGCAGTTTCCGGGGGGGAACTAGTGGCTACACCTTC.

By frequency in the sample, this clone is medium-sized. The chain links TRBV7-9 to TRBJ2-2; D is possibly TRBD1 (5 bases). The germline V gene encodes CDR1 SEHNR and CDR2 FQNEAQ (reference sequence). V dropped 4 bases and J dropped 1 base, with 10 bases sitting between them. The CDR3 contains 15 residues. CDR3 sequence reads: CASSSRTRNTGELFF. CDR3 bases: TGTGCCAGCAGCTCTCGGACAAGGAACACCGGGGAGCTGTTTTTT.

This CDR3 is CASSLLQRLNIQYF. CDR3 sequence (DNA): TGTGCCAGCAGTTTACTGCAGCGACTAAACATTCAGTACTTC. The chain couples TRBV28 to TRBJ2-4; D not resolved. V was shortened by 2 bases and J by 6 bases, with 11 bases between the two germline ends. The germline gives CDR1 MDHEN, CDR2 SYDVKM. This CDR3 has 14 amino acids. Complete variable domain (other parts from reference TRBV28 and TRBJ2-4): DVKVTQSSRYLVKRTGEKVFLECVQDMDHENMFWYRQDPGLGLRLIYFSYDVKMKEKGDIPEGYSVSREKKERFSLILESASTNQTSMYLCASSLLQRLNIQYFGAGTRLSVL.

The V gene is TRBV29-1, the J gene TRBJ2-3; 10 positions agree with TRBD2. CDR1 is SQVTM, CDR2 ANQGSEA, per germline. V trimming: 6 bases; J trimming: 0 bases; junction bases outside the gene matches: 3. CDR3 length equals 14 residues. The CDR3 reads CSVTSGISTDTQYF. CDR3 nucleotide sequence: TGCAGCGTCACTAGCGGGATTAGCACAGATACGCAGTATTTT.

This clone was seen a few times. A far more abundant clone sits one base away, making this likely a read error. This chain joins TRBV6-1 and TRBJ2-7, with 7 bases that match TRBD2. Looked up from germline, CDR1 is MNHNS and CDR2 is SASEGT. The CDR3 runs 15 residues. V lost 3 bases, J lost 6 bases, and 11 bases stayed unmatched. The CDR3 DNA reads as TGTGCCAGCAGTGATACGGGACTATCTTGGCCCGAGCAGTACTTC. It yields the protein CASSDTGLSWPEQYF.

V and J are TRBV5-4 and TRBJ1-2; 8 bases fit TRBD1. Germline CDR1 is SGHNT and CDR2 is YYREEE (reference sequence). V dropped 4 bases and J dropped 3; count of bases not matched to a gene: 5. CDR3 length equals 14 residues. CDR3 in DNA: TGTGCCAGCAGCAAGGGACAGGCAGACTATGGCTACACCTTC. Its translation: CASSKGQADYGYTF.

The chain joins TRBV6-1 to TRBJ2-3; no clear D gene. The CDR3 is made up of 13 amino acids. CDR1 and CDR2 from the germline V gene are MNHNS and SASEGT. The germline V and J ends were trimmed by 7 bases and 5 bases, with 13 bases remaining between them. The CDR3 coding sequence is TGTGCCAGCACCGTACGGGTTGAAGATACGCAGTATTTT. Protein: CASTVRVEDTQYF.